This T cell receptor beta chain appears in the sequencing data of a study of shared clonotypes between healthy human individuals (dated by TCRdb to 2018 to 2021). For context, the study as a whole: The cohort included three men and a couple of women between 18 and 49 years of age. For each donor, CD4 naive and CD4 memory were each run on three plates, CD8 naive on two plates, and CD8 memory on one plate. To estimate repertoire size and how much clonotypes are shared between individuals, the study performed deep sequencing of blood TCR repertoires from a handful of healthy adults. To increase sequencing depth and limit assay-specific biases, TCR repertoire library preparation and sequencing were carried out by different laboratories using diverse techniques. Per donor, leukapheresis produced somewhere between about 0.94 and 9.5 billion PBMCs. The paper as a whole reports these results and caveats: Larger estimated clonotype richness was generally found for naive subsets than for memory subsets. Compared with non-shared clonotypes, clonotypes shared by all four sorted-subset donors had higher generation probabilities. Rarefaction of sorted-subset datasets indicated incomplete sequencing despite the large sequencing depth. Sampling was limited to blood, and TCR repertoires in tissue likely differ from TCR repertoires in blood. Across four donors, around 5% of naive CD4, more than 3% of naive CD8, approximately 2.5% of memory CD4, and about 0.44% of memory CD8 clonotypes were shared. The genetic and exposure-history diversity represented was limited by the small number of donors. Pairwise subsampling led to the expectation that sequencing depth would affect the degree of clonotype sharing among donors.

The donors were healthy, HIV-negative adults who had no recently reported acute infections or vaccinations. Every donor was a Caucasian adult residing in Nashville, Tennessee, USA. Magnetic negative selection was used to enrich CD4+ T cells, after which naive cells were positively selected on CD45RA and the negative fraction became the memory subset. Blood was collected by leukapheresis, and PBMCs were isolated by Ficoll-Histopaque density gradient centrifugation and then cryopreserved in liquid nitrogen vapor phase. Analytical flow cytometry was used to check the purity and quantity of each magnetically sorted T cell population. Genomic DNA was isolated from every sorted fraction and measured by UV absorbance on a Nanodrop 2000c. TCR CDR3 regions were amplified from genomic DNA by multiplex PCR using the deep immunoSEQ assay. Extracted genomic DNA from each cell subset was spread evenly across all wells of several immunoSEQ 96-well plates, with each plate serving as a replicate. For sorted subsets, roughly 200 ng of genomic DNA, equivalent to roughly 30,000 T cell genomes, went into each replicate PCR. Purified libraries were quantified with a Qubit 3.0 fluorometer, sized on a Bioanalyzer 2100, and re-quantified with the KAPA Library Quantification kit. Every immunoSEQ 96-well plate was sequenced on a dedicated single-read 150-cycle Illumina NextSeq 550 flow cell. In the authors' own workflow: Because the immunoSEQ output held only junctional sequences and lacked quality scores, the filtering could not match the filtering applied to full-length reads. Sequences were annotated with PyIR, a Python wrapper for IgBLAST v1.9, and V/J genes and CDR3 were assigned using IMGT germline references. Reads were filtered out if the reads had weak V/J assignments (E-value above 1e-6), no CDR3, stop codons, out-of-frame junctions, or ambiguous translated residues. V3J clonotypes were defined as sequences sharing the same inferred V gene, J gene, and CDR3 amino acid sequence. The percentage overlap between two repertoires was calculated by dividing the number of shared unique clonotypes by the size of the smaller repertoire. Repertoire richness was assessed with RTK rarefaction, the Chao1 estimator, and Recon v2.1 estimates of unobserved clonotypes. Generation probabilities for all TCRbeta clonotypes obtained by the gDNA method from a handful of donors were computed using OLGA. The source is immuneACCESS, and TCRdb retained only in-frame sequences with V and J called. Part of the clones is not carried over; for the studies checked, unresolved V genes explain less than half of this, and the remainder is unexplained. That table gives V, J and clone size, and the DNA gave D and trimming. In all, the sample holds under 600,000 clones, and more than 95% of those were seen once. The ten most abundant clones make up about 0.06% of the sample.

The CDR3 runs 15 amino acids, cysteine and phenylalanine included. Of all the DNA, just the CDR3 is kept, 45 bases in frame from base 1. CDR1 and CDR2, looked up from the germline V gene (reference sequence), are SGHKS and YYEKEE. The junction shows trimming of 1 base on V and 5 bases on J, and the gene matches do not reach 6 bases of it. A note on this clone: The specificity of this receptor is unknown. Qualities for individual bases were not recorded, and no much larger clone is one base off.

The specimen sequenced was naive CD4+ T cells sorted from blood. This specimen's cell subset or site label, per the study, means: CD45RA+ positively selected. The sequence joins TRBV5-5 to TRBJ1-1, with 9 bases in between that match TRBD1. This sequence originates from a woman between 25 and 40 years old in good health. Here is the DNA: TGTGCCAGCAGCTTGTTGGATGGGACAGGGACTGAAGCTTTCTTT. It is translated as CASSLLDGTGTEAFF.